The T cell receptor beta chain under discussion was sequenced for a study of T-cell memory formation after mild COVID-19. Constant-segment primers were used for 5'RACE, and the resulting TCR alpha and TCR beta cDNA libraries carried sample barcodes and UMIs. TCRdb reprocessed the 5' RACE reads with MiXCR, giving one entry per CDR3 protein. The sample consists of about 210,000 distinct CDR3 sequences, approximately 30% of them appearing once. This clonotype has just a few counts. Its target is not known. This CDR3 is 16 amino acids long. Trimming took off 5 bases at V and 2 bases at J, with 15 bases between the two ends. Study-level results: From day 15 to 85, contracting clones were balanced between CD4 and CD8, whereas later expanders leaned toward CD4+.

This TCR derives from an adult woman who had mild COVID-19 (a few samples of this study predate the infection). Cell type and time point are not known. The chain couples TRBV12-3 or TRBV12-4 to TRBJ2-2, with D possibly being TRBD2 (6 bases). Source material: PBMCs or a T cell subset sorted from them (not recorded which). As DNA, the CDR3 is TGTGCCAGCAGTGCGGGGACGAAACTAAACACCGGGGAGCTGTTTTTT. It is translated as CASSAGTKLNTGELFF.